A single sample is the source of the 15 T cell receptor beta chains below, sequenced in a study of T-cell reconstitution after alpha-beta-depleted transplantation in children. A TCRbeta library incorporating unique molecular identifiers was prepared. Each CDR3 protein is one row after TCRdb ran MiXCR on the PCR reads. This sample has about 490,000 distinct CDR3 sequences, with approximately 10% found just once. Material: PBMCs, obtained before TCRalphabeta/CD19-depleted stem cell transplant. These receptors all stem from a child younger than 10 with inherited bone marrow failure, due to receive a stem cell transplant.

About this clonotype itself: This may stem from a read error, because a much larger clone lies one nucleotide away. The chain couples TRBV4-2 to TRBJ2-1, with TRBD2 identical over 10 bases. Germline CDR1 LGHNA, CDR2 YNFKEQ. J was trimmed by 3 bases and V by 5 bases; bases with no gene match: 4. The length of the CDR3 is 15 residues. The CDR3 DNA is TGTGCCAGCAGCGGAAGCGGGAGGGTCTACAATGAGCAGTTCTTC. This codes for CASSGSGRVYNEQFF.

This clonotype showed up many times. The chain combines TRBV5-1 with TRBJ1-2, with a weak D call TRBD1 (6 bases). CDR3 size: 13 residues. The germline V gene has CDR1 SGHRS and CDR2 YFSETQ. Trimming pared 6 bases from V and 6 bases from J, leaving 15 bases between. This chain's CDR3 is CASTEGGTHGYTF. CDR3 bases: TGCGCCAGCACGGAGGGGGGGACTCATGGCTACACCTTC.

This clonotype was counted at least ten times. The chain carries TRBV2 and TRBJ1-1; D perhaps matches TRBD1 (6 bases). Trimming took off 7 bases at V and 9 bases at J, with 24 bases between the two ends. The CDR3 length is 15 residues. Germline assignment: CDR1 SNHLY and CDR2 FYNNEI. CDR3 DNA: TGTGCCAGCACTCGATCAGGGGCCGCTCCTTACCAAGCTTTCTTT. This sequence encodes CASTRSGAAPYQAFF. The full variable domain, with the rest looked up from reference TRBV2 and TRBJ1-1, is EPEVTQTPSHQVTQMGQEVILRCVPISNHLYFYWYRQILGQKVEFLVSFYNNEISEKSEIFDDQFSVERPDGSNFTLKIRSTKLEDSAMYFCASTRSGAAPYQAFFGQGTRLTVV.

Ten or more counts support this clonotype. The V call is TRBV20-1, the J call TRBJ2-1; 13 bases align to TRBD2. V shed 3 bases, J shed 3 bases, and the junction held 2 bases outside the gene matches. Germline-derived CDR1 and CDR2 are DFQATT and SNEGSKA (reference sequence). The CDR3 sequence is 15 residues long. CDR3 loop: CSARGLAGLYNEQFF. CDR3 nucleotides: TGCAGTGCTAGGGGACTAGCGGGGCTCTACAATGAGCAGTTCTTC.

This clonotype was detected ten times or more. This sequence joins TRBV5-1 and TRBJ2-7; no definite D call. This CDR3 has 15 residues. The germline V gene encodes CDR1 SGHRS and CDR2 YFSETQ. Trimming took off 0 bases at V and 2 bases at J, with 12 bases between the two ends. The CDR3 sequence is CASSLDVGEAYEQYF. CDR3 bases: TGCGCCAGCAGCTTGGATGTAGGAGAAGCCTACGAGCAGTACTTC.

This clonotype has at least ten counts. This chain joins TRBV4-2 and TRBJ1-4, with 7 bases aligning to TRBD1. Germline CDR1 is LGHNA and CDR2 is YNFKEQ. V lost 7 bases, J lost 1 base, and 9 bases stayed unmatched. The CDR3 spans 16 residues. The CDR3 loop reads CASTSDRVGTNEKLFF. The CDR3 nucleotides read TGTGCCAGCACCTCCGACAGGGTGGGAACTAATGAAAAACTGTTTTTT.

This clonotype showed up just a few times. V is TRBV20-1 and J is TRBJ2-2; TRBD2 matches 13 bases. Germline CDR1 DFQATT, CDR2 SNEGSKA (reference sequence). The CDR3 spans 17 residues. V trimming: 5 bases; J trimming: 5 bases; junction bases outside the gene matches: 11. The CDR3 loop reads CSALGTSGTIRTGELFF. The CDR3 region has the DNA TGCAGTGCTCTTGGGACTAGCGGGACAATAAGGACCGGGGAGCTGTTTTTT.

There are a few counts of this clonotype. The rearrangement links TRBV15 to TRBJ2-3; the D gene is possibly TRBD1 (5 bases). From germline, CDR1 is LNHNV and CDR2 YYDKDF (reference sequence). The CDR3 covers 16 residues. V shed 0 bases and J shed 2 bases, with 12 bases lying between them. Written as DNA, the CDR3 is TGTGCCACCAGCAGAGATAGGCAGGGAAACACAGATACGCAGTATTTT. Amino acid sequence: CATSRDRQGNTDTQYF. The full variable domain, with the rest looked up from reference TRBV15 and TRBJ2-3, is DAMVIQNPRYQVTQFGKPVTLSCSQTLNHNVMYWYQQKSSQAPKLLFHYYDKDFNNEADTPDNFQSRRPNTSFCFLDIRSPGLGDTAMYLCATSRDRQGNTDTQYFGPGTRLTVL.

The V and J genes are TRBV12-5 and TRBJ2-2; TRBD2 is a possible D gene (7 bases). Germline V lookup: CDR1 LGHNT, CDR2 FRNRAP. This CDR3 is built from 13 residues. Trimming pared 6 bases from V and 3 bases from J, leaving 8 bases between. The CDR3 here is CASGGGHTGELFF. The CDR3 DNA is TGTGCTAGTGGGGGGGGGCACACCGGGGAGCTGTTTTTT.

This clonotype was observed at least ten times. The CDR3 DNA is TGTGCCAGCAAAGGGACTACGGGGGGAGACCTAACAGATACGCAGTATTTT. Amino acid sequence: CASKGTTGGDLTDTQYF. V is TRBV7-2 and J is TRBJ2-3, with TRBD2 identical over 7 bases. Germline V CDR1 and CDR2: SGHTA, FQGNSA. V lost 7 bases, J lost 3 bases, and 16 bases stayed unmatched. The CDR3 runs to 17 residues.

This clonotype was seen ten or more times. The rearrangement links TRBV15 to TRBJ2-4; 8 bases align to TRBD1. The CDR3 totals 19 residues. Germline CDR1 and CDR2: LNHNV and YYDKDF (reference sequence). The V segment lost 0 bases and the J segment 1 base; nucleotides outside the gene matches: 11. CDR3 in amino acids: CATSRDLLTGAGAKNIQYF. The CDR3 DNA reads TGTGCCACCAGCAGAGATCTTCTGACAGGGGCTGGGGCCAAAAACATTCAGTACTTC. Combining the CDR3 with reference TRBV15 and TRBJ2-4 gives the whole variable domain DAMVIQNPRYQVTQFGKPVTLSCSQTLNHNVMYWYQQKSSQAPKLLFHYYDKDFNNEADTPDNFQSRRPNTSFCFLDIRSPGLGDTAMYLCATSRDLLTGAGAKNIQYFGAGTRLSVL.

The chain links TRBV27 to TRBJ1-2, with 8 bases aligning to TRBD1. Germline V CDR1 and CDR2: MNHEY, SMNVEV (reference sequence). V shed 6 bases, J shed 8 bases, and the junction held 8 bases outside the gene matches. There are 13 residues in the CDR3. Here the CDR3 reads CASRFGQGSGYTF. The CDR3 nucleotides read TGTGCCAGCAGATTCGGACAGGGAAGCGGCTACACCTTC.

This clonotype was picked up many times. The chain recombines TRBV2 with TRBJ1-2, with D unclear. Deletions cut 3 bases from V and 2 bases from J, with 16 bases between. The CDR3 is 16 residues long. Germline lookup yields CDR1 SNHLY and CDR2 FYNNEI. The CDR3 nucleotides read TGTGCCAGCAGTGACCCCCGAGCGGTCGGCAACTATGGCTACACCTTC. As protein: CASSDPRAVGNYGYTF.

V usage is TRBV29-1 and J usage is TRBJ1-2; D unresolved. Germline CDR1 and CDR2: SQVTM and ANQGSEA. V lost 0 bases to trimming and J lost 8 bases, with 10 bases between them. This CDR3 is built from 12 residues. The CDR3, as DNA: TGCAGCGTTGAAGAGGGAAGGCGAGGCTACACCTTC. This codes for CSVEEGRRGYTF. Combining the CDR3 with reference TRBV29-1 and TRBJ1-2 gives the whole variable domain SAVISQKPSRDICQRGTSLTIQCQVDSQVTMMFWYRQQPGQSLTLIATANQGSEATYESGFVIDKFPISRPNLTFSTLTVSNMSPEDSSIYLCSVEEGRRGYTFGSGTRLTVV.

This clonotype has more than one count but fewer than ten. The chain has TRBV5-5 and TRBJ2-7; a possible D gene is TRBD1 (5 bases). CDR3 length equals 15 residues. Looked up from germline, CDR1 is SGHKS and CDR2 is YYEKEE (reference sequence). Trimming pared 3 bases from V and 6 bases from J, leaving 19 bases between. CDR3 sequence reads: CASSSFQGNDGEQYF. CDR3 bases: TGTGCCAGCAGCTCCTTCCAGGGTAATGACGGCGAGCAGTACTTC.